The next 21 T cell receptor beta chains were all read from a single sample in a study of molecular identifiers for immune sequencing clone quantification. TCRdb reprocessed the PCR reads via MiXCR and lists one record per CDR3 protein. The sample lists approximately 670,000 distinct CDR3 sequences, just under 20% occurring once. The material sequenced was naive CD8+ T cells from blood, with Jurkat cell RNA spiked in. Subset specified: FACS-sorted CD8+CD4-CCR7+CD45RA+ naive T cells. The source of these receptors is a human donor in good health. Some libraries in this study had Jurkat cell RNA spiked in.

This clonotype was seen a few times. One base away lies a much larger clone, so this may be a sequencing read error. CDR3 amino acids: CASSLAQGRPDTQYF. DNA for the CDR3: TGTGCCAGCAGCTTAGCTCAGGGGAGGCCAGATACGCAGTATTTT. This sequence joins TRBV7-9 and TRBJ2-3; either TRBD1 or TRBD2 may supply D (6 bases each). V lost 0 bases, J lost 4 bases, and 11 bases lay in between. The germline V gene has CDR1 SEHNR and CDR2 FQNEAQ (reference sequence). The CDR3 loop spans 15 amino acids.

This clonotype was detected a few times. The CDR3 coding sequence is TGTGCCAGCTATGGGCAGGGCCCCGGGGAGCTGTTTTTT. This encodes CASYGQGPGELFF. The chain carries TRBV27 and TRBJ2-2, with a possible D match to TRBD1 (5 bases). Deletions cut 8 bases from V and 6 bases from J, with 13 bases between. Germline assignment: CDR1 MNHEY and CDR2 SMNVEV (reference sequence). There are 13 residues in the CDR3.

This clonotype came up a few times. The rearrangement uses TRBV6-5 and TRBJ2-5; 8 bases fit TRBD2. Germline V CDR1 and CDR2: MNHEY, SVGAGI. Losses at the gene ends were 4 bases for V and 1 base for J; bases not matched to a gene: 8. The CDR3 runs to 16 residues. The CDR3 protein is CASSFEKRGSQETQYF. The CDR3 DNA is TGTGCCAGCAGTTTTGAAAAGCGGGGGAGCCAAGAGACCCAGTACTTC.

This sequence joins TRBV19 and TRBJ1-6; D uncertain. V shed 4 bases and J shed 10 bases, with 11 bases lying between them. Germline CDR1 and CDR2: LNHDA and SQIVND (reference sequence). This CDR3 spans 13 amino acids. CDR3 loop: CASSTDVISPLHF. Here the CDR3 DNA reads TGTGCCAGTAGTACGGACGTAATCTCACCCCTCCACTTT.

As regards this clonotype: Because it lacks the conserved phenylalanine or tryptophan at the end, this CDR3 is likely a read error. The limits of the CDR3 on the DNA are not certain, so only TCRdb's listed CDR3 is given. The rearrangement uses TRBV3-1 and TRBJ2-5; TRBD1 is taken as the D call from the table, unchecked against the DNA. The CDR3 is 11 amino acids in total, end residues counted. The germline V gene has CDR1 LGHDT and CDR2 YNNKEL (reference sequence). The CDR3 here is CASSQGVRGQL.

This clonotype was detected a few times. The chain carries TRBV9 and TRBJ2-7; D not certain. The CDR3 covers 14 residues. V dropped 0 bases and J dropped 4 bases, with 11 bases sitting between them. In germline, CDR1 is SGDLS, CDR2 YYNGEE. Here the CDR3 reads CASSVGEGRYEQYF. The CDR3 DNA reads as TGTGCCAGCAGCGTAGGGGAAGGGCGTTACGAGCAGTACTTC.

This clonotype was detected only once. A read error may explain this, as a much larger clone is one base away. The chain recombines TRBV4-1 with TRBJ2-3, with D perhaps TRBD2 (5 bases). Germline loops: CDR1 MGHRA, CDR2 YSYEKL. This CDR3 is 17 amino acids long. The CDR3 coding sequence is TGCGCCAGCAGCAAAGACGAGGGTCTTCTAAGCACAGATACGCAGTATTTT. Its translation is CASSKDEGLLSTDTQYF.

For this clonotype: A read error may explain this, as a much larger clone is one base away. The chain links TRBV3-1 to TRBJ2-3; D is undetermined. The germline V gene has CDR1 LGHDT and CDR2 YNNKEL (reference sequence). Trimming stripped 3 bases from V and 5 bases from J, with 12 bases between. This CDR3 is 14 amino acids long. The CDR3: CASSHPAGIDTQYF. The CDR3 region has the DNA TGTGCCAGCAGCCATCCGGCTGGCATAGATACGCAGTATTTT.

This clonotype came up many times. The V and J genes are TRBV29-1 and TRBJ1-1; tentative D call: TRBD1 (5 bases). The germline V gene has CDR1 SQVTM and CDR2 ANQGSEA. V lost 7 bases, J lost 6 bases, and 18 bases lay in between. The CDR3 has 13 amino acids. CDR3 amino acids: CSARGGSNPEAFF. The CDR3 region has the DNA TGCAGCGCGCGGGGGGGGTCGAATCCTGAAGCTTTCTTT.

A note on this clonotype: This may be a read error, as it is one base from a much larger clone. The genes are TRBV9 and TRBJ2-1; 9 bases line up with TRBD2. The V and J ends lost 3 bases and 5 bases, in that order; junction bases with no gene match: 6. CDR1 is SGDLS, CDR2 YYNGEE, per germline. CDR3 length: 15 residues. This chain's CDR3 is CASSAGLAGNNEQFF. Written as DNA, the CDR3 is TGTGCCAGCAGCGCAGGCCTAGCGGGAAACAATGAGCAGTTCTTC.

This clonotype came up many times. In DNA, the CDR3 is TGTGCCAGCAGGACGGGGGGGTCTGAAGCTTTCTTT. Translated, it gives CASRTGGSEAFF. The chain couples TRBV6-2 or TRBV6-3 to TRBJ1-1, with D maybe TRBD1 (5 bases). This CDR3 comprises 12 residues. The V and J ends lost 6 bases and 6 bases respectively, with 11 bases between them. Germline V gene data show CDR1 as MNHEY and CDR2 as SVGEGT.

A remark on this clonotype: A read error may be the cause here, since a much bigger clone is one base away. The chain links TRBV10-3 to TRBJ1-1, with D possibly matching TRBD1 (6 bases). The CDR3 spans 15 residues. Germline CDR1 ENHRY, CDR2 SYGVKD. The chain's CDR3 is CAISDADRVNTEVFF. The CDR3 region has the DNA TGTGCCATCAGTGATGCGGACAGAGTGAACACTGAAGTTTTCTTT.

The sample holds a few counts of this clonotype. This chain connects TRBV2 to TRBJ1-4; weak D call: TRBD1 (5 bases). V lost 0 bases to trimming and J lost 2 bases, with 7 bases between them. Germline-derived CDR1 and CDR2 are SNHLY and FYNNEI. This CDR3 is 15 amino acids long. The CDR3 spells CASSEAWGTNEKLFF. The CDR3 DNA sequence: TGTGCCAGCAGTGAAGCCTGGGGGACTAATGAAAAACTGTTTTTT. Full variable domain (rest looked up from reference TRBV2 and TRBJ1-4): EPEVTQTPSHQVTQMGQEVILRCVPISNHLYFYWYRQILGQKVEFLVSFYNNEISEKSEIFDDQFSVERPDGSNFTLKIRSTKLEDSAMYFCASSEAWGTNEKLFFGSGTQLSVL.

This clonotype was recorded many times. The chain employs TRBV4-3 and TRBJ1-5; TRBD1 agrees at 8 bases. Germline CDR1 reads LGHNA; CDR2 reads YSLEER. CDR3 length equals 15 residues. Unmatched junction bases numbered 2, after V lost 2 bases and J lost 2 bases. CDR3 sequence: CASSQSTGGNQPQHF. The CDR3 DNA reads TGCGCCAGCAGCCAATCGACAGGGGGCAATCAGCCCCAGCATTTT.

This clonotype occurred many times. The gene calls are TRBV11-2 and TRBJ1-4, with D unresolved. The CDR3 contains 17 residues. V lost 0 bases and J lost 6, with 17 bases in between. Looked up from germline, CDR1 is SGHAT and CDR2 is FQNNGV. The CDR3 coding sequence is TGTGCCAGCAGCTTAGATAGTTGGGCCCCCGAAGATGAAAAACTGTTTTTT. It codes for CASSLDSWAPEDEKLFF.

This rearrangement joins TRBV12-2 to TRBJ2-5; the table names TRBD2, a call not compared with the DNA. TRBV12-2 is a recognized pseudogene. The CDR3 spans 16 residues. The CDR3 reads CASNPGTSGRGEAQYF. CDR3 in DNA: TGTGCAAGTAACCCCGGGACTAGCGGGAGAGGGGAGGCCCAGTACTTC.

This clonotype was counted many times. V and J are TRBV9 and TRBJ2-1, with a possible D match to TRBD2 (6 bases). The germline V and J ends were trimmed by 3 bases and 4 bases, with 11 bases remaining between them. The CDR3 has 14 amino acids. From germline, CDR1 is SGDLS and CDR2 YYNGEE. Here the CDR3 reads CASSAGTQYNEQFF. Here the CDR3 DNA reads TGTGCCAGCAGCGCCGGGACTCAGTACAATGAGCAGTTCTTC.

Ten or more counts support this clonotype. The gene calls are TRBV7-9 and TRBJ2-7; tentatively, D is TRBD1 (5 bases). Germline CDR1 reads SEHNR; CDR2 reads FQNEAQ (reference sequence). Trimming removed 0 bases from V and 6 bases from J, with 15 bases in between. The CDR3 is made up of 15 amino acids. The CDR3 spells CASSLAQGLSREQYF. Here the CDR3 DNA reads TGTGCCAGCAGCTTAGCTCAGGGTTTGAGCCGCGAGCAGTACTTC.

This clonotype was recorded many times. J is TRBJ2-7 and V is TRBV7-9; D gene uncertain. This CDR3 has 16 amino acids. V was clipped by 0 bases and J by 1 base, with 13 bases between them. Germline V lookup: CDR1 SEHNR, CDR2 FQNEAQ (reference sequence). Here the CDR3 DNA reads TGTGCCAGCAGCTTAGCGCTCGGTATCCTTTCCTACGAGCAGTACTTC. Amino acid sequence: CASSLALGILSYEQYF.

This clonotype was seen ten or more times. This chain's CDR3 is CASSLELAGGSSYEQYF. As DNA, the CDR3 is TGCGCCAGCAGCCTGGAACTAGCGGGGGGCAGCTCCTACGAGCAGTACTTC. This sequence joins TRBV4-3 and TRBJ2-7, with 12 positions matching TRBD2. CDR3 length: 17 amino acids. Germline CDR1 and CDR2: LGHNA and YSLEER. The V gene end was trimmed by 4 bases and the J gene end by 0 bases; junction bases not matched to a gene: 7.

As regards this clonotype: A clone one base away is much larger, so this may be a read error. The CDR3 region has the DNA TGCGCCAGCAGCCAGGCCCCTCTGTGGGACAGAAGCACAGATACGCGGTATTTT. As protein: CASSQAPLWDRSTDTRYF. The rearrangement joins TRBV4-3 to TRBJ2-3; 7 positions match TRBD1. CDR3 length: 18 residues. Germline CDR1 and CDR2: LGHNA and YSLEER.